Listed here is a single T cell receptor (beta chain). The data derive from a study of human T cells and chemical hapten exposure. MiXCR, run by TCRdb on the 5' RACE reads, gives a single entry per CDR3 protein. The repertoire holds about 81,000 distinct CDR3 sequences, with approximately 8% as singletons. The authors extracted total RNA from unfractionated whole blood. V lost 8 bases and J lost 3, with 11 bases in between. Germline CDR1 SGHTA, CDR2 FQGNSA. The CDR3 covers 12 residues. This sequence joins TRBV7-2 and TRBJ2-7; D unresolved. The receptor's source is a male donor in good health. For the CDR3, the DNA is TGTGCCAGCGGCCGACAAGACTACGAGCAGTACTTC. Protein product: CASGRQDYEQYF.